Below, 6 T cell receptor beta chains from the same sample are listed, as sequenced in a study of tumor-infiltrating lymphocytes in primary liver carcinoma. Using a constant-region primer together with ProtoScript II reverse transcriptase, TCR beta cDNA was made from roughly 540 ng of total RNA. It was through three nested multiplex PCR rounds of slightly modified ARM-PCR that TCR beta libraries arose. The first two PCR rounds used TRBV1-TRBV30 primers with a Cbeta primer, approximately 10 cycles each. TCRdb passed the multiplex PCR reads through MiXCR, listing each CDR3 protein once. Of 40,000 to 50,000 distinct CDR3 sequences detected, about 68% appear once; the ten largest clones hold approximately 30%. Co-extracting RNA and DNA was done with 20-30 mg of unsorted bulk tissue as input. Sequenced: liver tumor tissue from sampling region 3. Subset denoted: tumor region T3, left-lateral pole. These receptors all stem from a man in his forties or fifties with primary liver carcinoma and hepatitis B virus infection.

To note about this clonotype: It may be a read error: a sequence one base away is much more abundant. The chain carries TRBV11-2 and TRBJ1-1; D gene unclear. CDR1 is SGHAT, CDR2 FQNNGV, per germline. Trimming removed 5 bases from V and 11 bases from J, with 27 bases in between. The CDR3 spans 16 residues. The CDR3 DNA reads TGTGCCAGCAGCCTCGATTTGGGCGGAAGAGTCGTTGAGGCTTTCTTT. This sequence encodes CASSLDLGGRVVEAFF.

About this clonotype itself: A read error is possible here, since a much larger clone lies one base away. V is TRBV7-9 and J is TRBJ2-1; D uncertain. The V gene's germline CDR1 is SEHNR and CDR2 FQNEAQ (reference sequence). CDR3 size: 13 residues. The CDR3 DNA sequence: TGTGCCAGCCCCAAGGGCTCCTACAATGAGCGGTTCTTC. It codes for CASPKGSYNERFF.

This clonotype appeared many times. The rearrangement joins TRBV5-1 to TRBJ1-3, with 9 nucleotides matching TRBD1. CDR3 length: 17 residues. Germline lookup yields CDR1 SGHRS and CDR2 YFSETQ. Trimming took 4 bases from V and 0 from J; bases not matched to a gene: 8. The CDR3 sequence is CASSPTGTGSSGNTIYF. The CDR3 nucleotides are TGCGCCAGCAGCCCAACCGGGACAGGGAGCTCTGGAAACACCATATATTTT.

This clonotype was found once. One end of the junction fails to match germline, which may point to a read error. The V call is TRBV12-3 or TRBV12-4, the J call TRBJ2-1; a possible D gene is TRBD2 (6 bases). This CDR3 is built from 15 residues. CDR3 residues: CVSSFGGTSPNEQFF. The DNA of the CDR3 is TGTGTCAGCAGTTTCGGGGGAACCTCCCCCAATGAGCAGTTCTTC.

For this clonotype: The junction shows a germline mismatch at one end, possibly a read error. The chain joins TRBV6-1 to TRBJ2-7; tentatively, D is TRBD2 (6 bases). The CDR3 is 12 residues long. The germline V gene encodes CDR1 MNHNS and CDR2 SASEGT. The CDR3 loop reads CASSESRERQYF. The DNA of the CDR3 is TGTGCTAGCAGTGAATCTCGGGAGAGGCAGTACTTC.

A note on this clonotype: One end of the junction does not line up with germline, which may come from a read error. The chain links TRBV11-2 to TRBJ2-5; D perhaps matches TRBD1 (6 bases). The CDR3 spans 17 residues. The germline V gene has CDR1 SGHAT and CDR2 FQNNGV. This chain's CDR3 is CASGLVSGGNRQETLYF. The CDR3 DNA reads as TGTGCCAGCGGCTTAGTCAGTGGGGGCAATCGGCAAGAGACCCTGTACTTC.